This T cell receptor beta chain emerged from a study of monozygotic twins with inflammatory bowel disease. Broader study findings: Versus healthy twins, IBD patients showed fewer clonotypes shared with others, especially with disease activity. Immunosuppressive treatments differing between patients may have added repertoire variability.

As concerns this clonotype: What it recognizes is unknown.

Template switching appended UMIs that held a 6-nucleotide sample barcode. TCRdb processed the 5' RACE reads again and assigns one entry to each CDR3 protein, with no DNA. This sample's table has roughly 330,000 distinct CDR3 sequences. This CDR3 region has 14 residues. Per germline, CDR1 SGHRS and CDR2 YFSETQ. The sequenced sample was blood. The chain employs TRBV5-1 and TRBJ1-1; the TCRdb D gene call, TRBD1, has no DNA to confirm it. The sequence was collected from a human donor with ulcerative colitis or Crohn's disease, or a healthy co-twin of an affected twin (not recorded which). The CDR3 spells CASSSKTGGKLAFF.